These 32 T cell receptor beta chains share one sample of origin, sequenced in a study of identifying expanded T cells in peripheral blood. Assay used: immunoSEQ multiplex PCR; TCRdb lists only in-frame clones, some missing. The sample holds about 130,000 clones, 65% to 90% seen once. The sequenced sample consisted of blood. These receptors originate from a person between 18 and 70 years old in good health.

V is TRBV5-1 and J is TRBJ2-2; D not certain. Germline V gene sequence: CDR1 SGHRS, CDR2 YFSETQ. Trimming cost V 1 base and J 6 bases, with 13 bases left between them. The CDR3 has 15 amino acids. CDR3 nucleotide sequence: TGCGCCAGCAGCTTGACTCTCATGGGCTCCGGGGAGCTGTTTTTT. This gives the protein CASSLTLMGSGELFF.

The chain links TRBV2 to TRBJ2-5, with TRBD1 matching 7 bases. Germline CDR1 and CDR2: SNHLY and FYNNEI. V lost 6 bases and J lost 5; bases outside the gene matches: 9. This CDR3 is 14 amino acids long. The CDR3 here is CASREKTGRETQYF. The CDR3 nucleotides read TGTGCCAGCAGGGAAAAGACAGGGCGCGAGACCCAGTACTTC.

This chain joins TRBV5-1 and TRBJ2-2, with D tentatively TRBD2 (6 bases). Trimming took 4 bases from V and 1 from J, leaving 14 bases between them. This CDR3 comprises 16 residues. Germline lookup yields CDR1 SGHRS and CDR2 YFSETQ. The CDR3 sequence is CASSLIGRGNTGELFF. In DNA form, the CDR3 reads TGCGCCAGCAGCCTCATTGGGCGGGGGAACACCGGGGAGCTGTTTTTT. The variable domain in full, with the rest retrieved from reference TRBV5-1 and TRBJ2-2, is KAGVTQTPRYLIKTRGQQVTLSCSPISGHRSVSWYQQTPGQGLQFLFEYFSETQRNKGNFPGRFSGRQFSNSRSEMNVSTLELGDSALYLCASSLIGRGNTGELFFGEGSRLTVL.

This rearrangement joins TRBV6-6 to TRBJ1-1; TRBD1 aligns across 8 bases. The germline gives CDR1 MNHNY, CDR2 SVGAGI (reference sequence). The ends lost 6 bases at V and 6 bases at J; junction bases unmatched: 6. The CDR3 extends over 13 amino acids. CDR3 in DNA: TGTGCCAGCAGATTTACAGGGGGGCCTGAAGCTTTCTTT. Residues: CASRFTGGPEAFF.

This clone appeared a single time. This chain connects TRBV28 to TRBJ2-3, with TRBD2 identical over 11 bases. The CDR3 is 15 amino acids. The trim removed 4 bases at V and 5 bases at J, leaving 5 bases unmatched. Germline values: CDR1 MDHEN, CDR2 SYDVKM. CDR3 region: CASSWTSGSGDTQYF. CDR3 in DNA: TGTGCCAGCAGTTGGACTAGCGGGTCAGGAGATACGCAGTATTTT.

The rearrangement links TRBV5-6 to TRBJ1-6; D remains ambiguous. Germline V gene data show CDR1 as SGHDT and CDR2 as YYEEEE. V was pared by 2 bases and J by 0 bases, with 12 bases between. This CDR3 contains 17 residues. The CDR3 reads CASSFVSGSSYNSPLHF. The DNA of the CDR3 is TGTGCCAGCAGCTTCGTCTCGGGCAGCTCCTATAATTCACCCCTCCACTTT. The full variable domain, in which reference TRBV5-6 and TRBJ1-6 provide the parts outside the CDR3, is DAGVTQSPTHLIKTRGQQVTLRCSPKSGHDTVSWYQQALGQGPQFIFQYYEEEERQRGNFPDRFSGHQFPNYSSELNVNALLLGDSALYLCASSFVSGSSYNSPLHFGNGTRLTVT.

The chain is built from TRBV6-6 and TRBJ2-3; possibly TRBD1 for D (6 bases). CDR3 length: 13 residues. Germline lookup yields CDR1 MNHNY and CDR2 SVGAGI (reference sequence). V gave up 9 bases and J gave up 2 bases, with 12 bases separating them. The CDR3 DNA sequence: TGTGCCAGTTCTACAGGGATCACAGATACGCAGTATTTT. Protein sequence: CASSTGITDTQYF.

The chain links TRBV18 to TRBJ2-2; the D is unclear. CDR3 length: 15 residues. Trimming left V 2 bases short and J 0 bases short, with 7 bases between. Germline CDR1 reads KGHSH; CDR2 reads LQKENI. CDR3: CASSPAPTNTGELFF. The CDR3 nucleotides are TGTGCCAGCTCACCAGCACCCACGAACACCGGGGAGCTGTTTTTT. Full variable domain (missing parts from reference TRBV18 and TRBJ2-2): NAGVMQNPRHLVRRRGQEARLRCSPMKGHSHVYWYRQLPEEGLKFMVYLQKENIIDESGMPKERFSAEFPKEGPSILRIQQVVRGDSAAYFCASSPAPTNTGELFFGEGSRLTVL.

The chain is built from TRBV4-3 and TRBJ1-1; the D gene is possibly TRBD1 (5 bases). This CDR3 contains 14 residues. V lost 1 base and J 4 bases, leaving 10 bases between the germline ends. The germline CDR1 and CDR2 sequences are LGHNA and YSLEER. The CDR3: CASSQGGGGTEAFF. The CDR3 DNA is TGCGCCAGCAGCCAAGGCGGGGGGGGCACTGAAGCTTTCTTT.

The chain links TRBV27 to TRBJ2-7, with unresolved D. V lost 5 bases, J lost 6 bases, and 14 bases lay in between. The CDR3 has 13 amino acids. Germline CDR1 MNHEY, CDR2 SMNVEV (reference sequence). CDR3 nucleotides: TGTGCCAGCAGTCTTGGTCCTGCGAGCGAGCAGTACTTC. It specifies CASSLGPASEQYF.

V gene TRBV15 combines with J gene TRBJ1-4; 8 positions agree with TRBD1. Germline CDR1 reads LNHNV; CDR2 reads YYDKDF (reference sequence). V lost 0 bases and J lost 4; bases outside the gene matches: 4. The CDR3 sequence is 16 residues long. Here the CDR3 DNA reads TGTGCCACCAGCAGAGAAGGACAGGGATATAATGAAAAACTGTTTTTT. As protein: CATSREGQGYNEKLFF.

The genes are TRBV5-1 and TRBJ2-5; a weak D match, TRBD1 (6 bases). CDR1 is SGHRS and CDR2 is YFSETQ in the germline V gene. V was clipped by 3 bases and J by 0 bases, with 9 bases between them. The CDR3 length is 14 residues. The CDR3, as DNA: TGCGCCAGCAGCTATCAGGGGTACCAAGAGACCCAGTACTTC. Amino acid sequence: CASSYQGYQETQYF.

The chain joins TRBV7-2 to TRBJ2-6, with no clear D. Trimming left V 5 bases short and J 0 bases short, with 8 bases between. Germline loops: CDR1 SGHTA, CDR2 FQGNSA. CDR3 length: 15 residues. Written as DNA, the CDR3 is TGTGCCAGCAGCCTAGGCCGCTCTGGGGCCAACGTCCTGACTTTC. Translated: CASSLGRSGANVLTF.

The genes are TRBV5-1 and TRBJ2-5, with 10 bases aligning to TRBD1. Germline loops: CDR1 SGHRS, CDR2 YFSETQ. The CDR3 covers 14 residues. The junction had 2 bases not matched to a gene; V was cut back by 4 bases and J by 2 bases. The CDR3, as DNA: TGCGCCAGCAGCCGACAGGGGGCTCAAGAGACCCAGTACTTC. It specifies CASSRQGAQETQYF.

The rearrangement uses TRBV28 and TRBJ1-2; 7 bases are a match to TRBD1. J lost 6 bases, V lost 5 bases, and 9 bases had no gene match. The CDR3 runs to 14 residues. Germline CDR1 reads MDHEN; CDR2 reads SYDVKM. The CDR3 sequence is CASSRLTGMDGYTF. CDR3 coding DNA: TGTGCCAGCAGTCGACTGACAGGGATGGATGGCTACACCTTC.

This clone was detected a few times. The rearrangement uses TRBV5-1 and TRBJ2-3; 7 bases are a match to TRBD1. CDR3 length equals 15 residues. CDR1 is SGHRS and CDR2 is YFSETQ in the germline V gene. The V segment lost 0 bases and the J segment 0 bases; nucleotides outside the gene matches: 1. As DNA, the CDR3 is TGCGCCAGCAGCTTGGACAGGGGAAGCACAGATACGCAGTATTTT. Translation gives CASSLDRGSTDTQYF.

The genes are TRBV6-6 and TRBJ1-4; maybe TRBD1 (6 bases). Germline V gives CDR1 MNHNY, CDR2 SVGAGI (reference sequence). The CDR3 is made up of 14 amino acids. V dropped 6 bases and J dropped 4 bases, with 12 bases sitting between them. CDR3 protein: CASSHGGVNEKLFF. Written as DNA, the CDR3 is TGTGCCAGCAGCCACGGGGGCGTTAATGAAAAACTGTTTTTT.

V and J are TRBV6-5 and TRBJ1-1; maybe TRBD1 (5 bases). CDR1 and CDR2 (germline): MNHEY, SVGAGI. Trimming left V 5 bases short and J 0 bases short, with 10 bases between. This CDR3 is built from 14 residues. CDR3 in amino acids: CASSPGPLNTEAFF. As DNA, the CDR3 is TGTGCCAGCAGTCCGGGACCATTGAACACTGAAGCTTTCTTT.

This clone came up many times. The junction departs from germline at one end; a sequencing error may be responsible. The J gene is TRBJ2-7, the V gene TRBV11-2; D gene unclear. The germline V gene has CDR1 SGHAT and CDR2 FQNNGV. The CDR3 runs to 13 residues. The CDR3 spells CASTLNPRHEQYF. The CDR3 DNA follows: TGTGCCAGCACCTTAAACCCCCGCCACGAGCAGTACTTC. The full variable domain, in which reference TRBV11-2 and TRBJ2-7 provide the parts outside the CDR3, is EAGVAQSPRYKIIEKRQSVAFWCNPISGHATLYWYQQILGQGPKLLIQFQNNGVVDDSQLPKDRFSAERLKGVDSTLKIQPAKLEDSAVYLCASTLNPRHEQYFGPGTRLTVT.

The CDR3 DNA is TGTGCCAGCAGTTTGAGACAGGGGGCAAGACAGCCCCAGCATTTT. Translation: CASSLRQGARQPQHF. This chain joins TRBV28 and TRBJ1-5; 10 nucleotides match TRBD1. V lost 3 bases and J lost 7; bases outside the gene matches: 6. The germline V gene encodes CDR1 MDHEN and CDR2 SYDVKM. The CDR3 length is 15 residues.

The CDR3 sequence is CSAEDRAQHF. The CDR3 DNA is TGCAGTGCAGAGGACAGGGCCCAGCATTTT. The chain carries TRBV20-1 and TRBJ1-5; 8 bases agree with TRBD1. The length of the CDR3 is 10 residues. Per germline, CDR1 DFQATT and CDR2 SNEGSKA (reference sequence). V gave up 6 bases and J gave up 11 bases; unmatched junction bases: 3.

V is TRBV4-1 and J is TRBJ1-6, with 7 bases aligning to TRBD1. CDR1 is MGHRA and CDR2 is YSYEKL in the germline V gene. This CDR3 has 14 amino acids. Trimming cost V 4 bases and J 7 bases; bases outside gene matches: 4. In nucleotides, the CDR3 is TGCGCCAGCAGCCCGGACAGGCCAAATTCACCCCTCCACTTT. This encodes CASSPDRPNSPLHF.

V usage is TRBV11-2 and J usage is TRBJ2-3; D is unclear. Germline V gene sequence: CDR1 SGHAT, CDR2 FQNNGV. The ends were cut back, 3 bases at V and 4 bases at J, with 11 bases in the middle. The CDR3 consists of 14 residues. As DNA, the CDR3 is TGTGCCAGCAGCTTGTTGGCTCTCTCAGATACGCAGTATTTT. This codes for CASSLLALSDTQYF.

The J gene is TRBJ2-7, the V gene TRBV7-8; tentative D call: TRBD1 (6 bases). This CDR3 spans 11 amino acids. V was cut by 11 bases and J by 4 bases, with 12 bases left in between. The germline V gene encodes CDR1 SGHVS and CDR2 FQNEAQ. This chain's CDR3 is CASRGMYEQYF. CDR3 DNA: TGTGCCTCCAGGGGTATGTACGAGCAGTACTTC. Drawing the rest from reference TRBV7-8 and TRBJ2-7, the complete variable domain is GAGVSQSPRYKVAKRGQDVALRCDPISGHVSLFWYQQALGQGPEFLTYFQNEAQLDKSGLPSDRFFAERPEGSVSTLKIQRTQQEDSAVYLCASRGMYEQYFGPGTRLTVT.

The chain combines TRBV5-5 with TRBJ1-1; D gene unclear. The CDR3 contains 17 residues. Trimming pared 0 bases from V and 1 base from J, leaving 16 bases between. Germline loops: CDR1 SGHKS, CDR2 YYEKEE (reference sequence). In DNA, the CDR3 is TGTGCCAGCAGCTTGGCCGCCAGTCTACGAGGGAACACTGAAGCTTTCTTT. This translates into CASSLAASLRGNTEAFF. The full variable domain, with the rest looked up from reference TRBV5-5 and TRBJ1-1, is DAGVTQSPTHLIKTRGQQVTLRCSPISGHKSVSWYQQVLGQGPQFIFQYYEKEERGRGNFPDRFSARQFPNYSSELNVNALLLGDSALYLCASSLAASLRGNTEAFFGQGTRLTVV.

The rearrangement links TRBV11-2 to TRBJ1-2; D gene ambiguous. This CDR3 region has 16 residues. V was trimmed by 0 bases and J by 4 bases, leaving 15 bases between them. Per the germline V gene, CDR1 is SGHAT and CDR2 is FQNNGV. The CDR3 DNA reads TGTGCCAGCAGCTTAGATCCGACGGAAGGTGGCTATGGCTACACCTTC. This sequence encodes CASSLDPTEGGYGYTF.

This clone was picked up a small number of times. Other nucleotide sequences in the sample specify the same CDR3. The chain combines TRBV19 with TRBJ1-1; no reliable D call. The CDR3 length is 15 residues. Germline lookup yields CDR1 LNHDA and CDR2 SQIVND (reference sequence). V was trimmed by 1 base and J by 0 bases, leaving 9 bases between them. CDR3 nucleotide sequence: TGTGCCAGTAGTATAGCCGCAGGCATGAACACTGAAGCTTTCTTT. It translates to CASSIAAGMNTEAFF.

The chain couples TRBV7-6 to TRBJ2-3; possible D gene TRBD2, 6 bases. In germline, CDR1 is SGHVS, CDR2 FNYEAQ. This CDR3 has 15 residues. Trimming left V 6 bases short and J 2 bases short, with 15 bases between. CDR3 DNA sequence: TGTGCCAGCAGGCGACTAGTAAGCCTCACAGATACGCAGTATTTT. Residues: CASRRLVSLTDTQYF.

This clone is a singleton in its sample. V usage is TRBV11-2 and J usage is TRBJ2-7, with 9 bases matching TRBD2. The germline gives CDR1 SGHAT, CDR2 FQNNGV. Losses at the gene ends were 0 bases for V and 3 bases for J; bases not matched to a gene: 6. The CDR3 loop spans 16 amino acids. The CDR3 nucleotides are TGTGCCAGCAGCTTAGAGGCGGGAGGGGCGTTCTACGAGCAGTACTTC. As protein: CASSLEAGGAFYEQYF. The full variable domain, completed using reference TRBV11-2 and TRBJ2-7, is EAGVAQSPRYKIIEKRQSVAFWCNPISGHATLYWYQQILGQGPKLLIQFQNNGVVDDSQLPKDRFSAERLKGVDSTLKIQPAKLEDSAVYLCASSLEAGGAFYEQYFGPGTRLTVT.

V gene TRBV4-2 combines with J gene TRBJ2-5, with D perhaps assigned TRBD1 or TRBD2 (5 bases each). Germline V gives CDR1 LGHNA, CDR2 YNFKEQ. V was shortened by 4 bases and J by 5 bases, with 11 bases between the two germline ends. CDR3 length equals 13 residues. Here the CDR3 reads CASSRTEGETQYF. The CDR3 bases are TGTGCCAGCAGCCGAACTGAGGGGGAGACCCAGTACTTC.

This chain links TRBV9 with TRBJ2-2, with TRBD2 matching 11 bases. The CDR3 extends over 17 amino acids. Trimming cost V 4 bases and J 1 base; bases outside gene matches: 6. The germline V gene encodes CDR1 SGDLS and CDR2 YYNGEE. CDR3 in amino acids: CASSPGLAGGNTGELFF. The CDR3, as DNA: TGTGCCAGCAGCCCTGGACTAGCGGGCGGGAACACCGGGGAGCTGTTTTTT.

V usage is TRBV2 and J usage is TRBJ2-5; TRBD2 is a possible D gene (7 bases). The CDR3 is 16 amino acids. Germline-derived CDR1 and CDR2 are SNHLY and FYNNEI. Trimming removed 1 base from V and 0 bases from J, with 12 bases in between. Here the CDR3 DNA reads TGTGCCAGCAGTGAAGGGGAGGGGGAGTACCAAGAGACCCAGTACTTC. This gives the protein CASSEGEGEYQETQYF.